This T cell receptor (beta chain) was found in a study of beta chain features in type 1 diabetes. Study details: Comparable age, gender and cell yields were observed in patients relative to healthy donors.

It was one heparinised blood draw, averaging around 100 mL, that each donor gave. Using CD45RO/CCR7/CD25/CD127/CD95/CD27, CD4+ naive, central memory, regulatory and stem cell-like memory cells were sorted. The authors reverse transcribed all of the isolated RNA, so sequencing captured expressed TCRB transcripts. The average output of naive, central memory and regulatory T cell samples was millions of reads. The data were produced by immunoSEQ multiplex PCR, yet TCRdb's version contains in-frame clones alone and is incomplete. The sample has around 400,000 clones; about 12% are singletons. Sequencing was carried out using naive CD4+ T cells from blood. This TCR derives from a man aged 18 to 29 in good health.

The CDR3 reads CASNYGQGLTDTQYF. The DNA of the CDR3 is TGTGCCAGCAACTACGGGCAGGGGCTCACAGATACGCAGTATTTT. The chain couples TRBV6-5 to TRBJ2-3; D possibly corresponds to TRBD1 (6 bases). The germline V gene encodes CDR1 MNHEY and CDR2 SVGAGI. The CDR3 spans 15 residues. The ends were cut back, 7 bases at V and 2 bases at J, with 16 bases in the middle.